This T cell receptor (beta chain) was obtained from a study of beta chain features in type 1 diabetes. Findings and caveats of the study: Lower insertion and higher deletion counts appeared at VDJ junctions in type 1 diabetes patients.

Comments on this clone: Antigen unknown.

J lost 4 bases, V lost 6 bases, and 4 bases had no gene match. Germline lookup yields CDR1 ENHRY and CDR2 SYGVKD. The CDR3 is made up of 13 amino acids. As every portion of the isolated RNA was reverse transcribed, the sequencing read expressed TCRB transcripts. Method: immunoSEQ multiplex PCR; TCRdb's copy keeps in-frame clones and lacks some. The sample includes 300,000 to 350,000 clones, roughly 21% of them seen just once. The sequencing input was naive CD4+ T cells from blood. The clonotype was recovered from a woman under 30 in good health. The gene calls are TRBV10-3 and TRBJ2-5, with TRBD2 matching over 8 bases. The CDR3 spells CAISGGGGETQYF. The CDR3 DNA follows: TGTGCCATCAGCGGGGGGGGCGGAGAGACCCAGTACTTC.